This is a list of T cell receptor beta chains from one sample in a study of shared clonotypes between healthy human individuals. Profiling relied on immunoSEQ multiplex PCR, and the TCRdb table lists in-frame clones only, not all of them. This table holds hundreds of thousands of clones, 73% found once. The sequenced material came from memory CD4+ T cells sorted from blood. All receptors come from a woman aged 25 to 39 in good health. CDR3s include the opening cysteine and the closing phenylalanine or tryptophan. A D gene is named only where the DNA matches it firmly.

TRBJ1-4 - TRBV7-9 CASSAGQTSNEKLFF TGTGCCAGCAGCGCCGGACAGACCTCTAATGAAAAACTGTTTTTT
TRBJ2-3 TRBD2 TRBV5-1 CASSIWTSGSGSTNTQYF TGCGCCAGCAGCATATGGACTAGCGGCTCCGGATCTACGAATACGCAGTATTTT
TRBJ2-7 - TRBV6-1 CASSELLGTLSYEQYF TGTGCCAGCAGTGAATTATTAGGGACACTCTCCTACGAGCAGTACTTC
TRBJ2-2 TRBD2 TRBV28 CASKVKREVETGELFF TGTGCCAGCAAGGTTAAGCGGGAGGTGGAAACCGGGGAGCTGTTTTTT
TRBJ1-2 - TRBV25-1 CASGRGTSRRRKRDGYTF TGTGCCAGCGGGAGAGGGACTTCCCGGCGACGGAAGAGAGACGGCTACACCTTC
TRBJ2-7 - TRBV6-6 CASSYRAEGQYEQYF TGTGCCAGCAGTTATAGAGCGGAGGGGCAGTACGAGCAGTACTTC
TRBJ1-5 - TRBV19 CASTAVDRTNQPQHF TGTGCCAGTACCGCTGTCGACAGAACGAATCAGCCCCAGCATTTT
TRBJ2-7 - TRBV25-1 CASSEYWSSSSYEQYF TGTGCCAGCAGTGAATATTGGTCTAGCAGCTCCTACGAGCAGTACTTC
TRBJ2-7 - TRBV27 CASSPSRGRPFGEQYF TGTGCCAGCAGTCCAAGTCGGGGGCGGCCGTTTGGGGAGCAGTACTTC
TRBJ2-2 TRBD1 TRBV7-9 CASSRPARGPVNTGELFF TGTGCCAGCAGCCGTCCGGCCAGGGGGCCAGTGAACACCGGGGAGCTGTTTTTT
TRBJ1-1 - TRBV4-1 CASSQGPERDEAFF TGCGCCAGCAGCCAAGGACCCGAACGAGATGAAGCTTTCTTT